Below are 21 T cell receptor beta chains sequenced from a single sample in a study of OX40 agonist ivuxolimab in advanced cancers. Library preparation was by the immunoSEQ multiplex PCR assay. Not all clones reach the TCRdb copy of this immuneACCESS table, which keeps in-frame sequences only. Checked studies attribute under half of the gap to unresolved V genes and leave the rest unexplained. For this sample there are roughly 80,000 clones; 65% to 90% appear just once. The ten largest account for about 1.9% of the sample. This material consisted of CD4+ or CD8+ T cells sorted from blood, taken in a trial of the OX40 agonist ivuxolimab. All receptors come from an adult with an advanced solid tumor such as melanoma, head and neck, liver or kidney cancer.

The chain links TRBV7-9 to TRBJ1-1; D is perhaps TRBD1 (5 bases). CDR3 length: 13 amino acids. V was clipped by 8 bases and J by 3 bases, with 13 bases between them. The germline V gene encodes CDR1 SEHNR and CDR2 FQNEAQ (reference sequence). CDR3: CASGPGGYTEAFF. The CDR3 coding sequence is TGTGCCAGCGGGCCGGGGGGGTACACTGAAGCTTTCTTT.

V and J are TRBV19 and TRBJ2-5; D possibly uses TRBD1 or TRBD2 (5 bases each). There are 17 residues in the CDR3. Germline CDR1 is LNHDA and CDR2 is SQIVND (reference sequence). Trimming stripped 2 bases from V and 1 base from J, with 17 bases between. CDR3 DNA sequence: TGTGCCAGTAGTATACTCGGCACGGGGACGGGCCAAGAGACCCAGTACTTC. Its protein is CASSILGTGTGQETQYF.

V and J are TRBV6-1 and TRBJ2-3, with 8 bases matching TRBD1. Germline V lookup: CDR1 MNHNS, CDR2 SASEGT. There are 14 residues in the CDR3. Trimming took 9 bases from V and 2 from J; bases not matched to a gene: 7. The CDR3 coding sequence is TGTGCCAGTACCCCGGGACAGGTCACAGATACGCAGTATTTT. Translated: CASTPGQVTDTQYF.

This chain uses TRBV6-4 with TRBJ1-6; D is possibly TRBD1 (5 bases). The CDR3 totals 14 residues. V lost 2 bases and J lost 7, with 9 bases in between. Per the germline V gene, CDR1 is MRHNA and CDR2 is SNTAGT. Here the CDR3 reads CASSDGGPNSPLHF. The CDR3 DNA reads as TGTGCCAGCAGTGACGGGGGACCGAATTCACCCCTCCACTTT.

This chain links TRBV9 with TRBJ1-3; possible D gene TRBD1, 6 bases. The V gene's germline CDR1 is SGDLS and CDR2 YYNGEE. Trimming took 4 bases from V and 2 from J, leaving 16 bases between them. The CDR3 is made up of 16 amino acids. CDR3 bases: TGTGCCAGCAGCACGAGGGGGAGGGGAACTGGAAACACCATATATTTT. It codes for CASSTRGRGTGNTIYF. Together with reference TRBV9 and TRBJ1-3, the CDR3 gives the full variable domain: DSGVTQTPKHLITATGQRVTLRCSPRSGDLSVYWYQQSLDQGLQFLIQYYNGEERAKGNILERFSAQQFPDLHSELNLSSLELGDSALYFCASSTRGRGTGNTIYFGEGSWLTVV.

This chain links TRBV19 with TRBJ2-7; 9 bases agree with TRBD2. CDR3 size: 16 residues. The V gene end was trimmed by 5 bases and the J gene end by 6 bases; junction bases not matched to a gene: 14. Looked up from germline, CDR1 is LNHDA and CDR2 is SQIVND (reference sequence). The CDR3 DNA sequence: TGTGCCAGTAGTCCCCCAAGCGGGGGGACTCTCGGCGAGCAGTACTTC. It is translated as CASSPPSGGTLGEQYF.

This chain uses TRBV4-1 with TRBJ2-1; TRBD1 or TRBD2 may be the D gene (6 bases each). The CDR3 extends over 13 amino acids. V shed 4 bases and J shed 4 bases, with 8 bases lying between them. CDR1 and CDR2 from the germline V gene are MGHRA and YSYEKL. CDR3 nucleotide sequence: TGCGCCAGCAGCCGAGGGGGGTACAATGAGCAGTTCTTC. Protein: CASSRGGYNEQFF.

CDR3 DNA: TGTGCCAGCAGTAAACCCCGACAGGCGGATTCACCCCTCCACTTT. Protein product: CASSKPRQADSPLHF. The chain couples TRBV6-5 to TRBJ1-6; possibly TRBD1 for D (6 bases). CDR1 and CDR2 (germline): MNHEY, SVGAGI. The CDR3 has 15 amino acids. Trimming removed 5 bases from V and 8 bases from J, with 16 bases in between.

The V call is TRBV6-5, the J call TRBJ2-3; 8 positions match TRBD1. Germline V gene sequence: CDR1 MNHEY, CDR2 SVGAGI. This CDR3 has 15 amino acids. V was clipped by 0 bases and J by 7 bases; unmatched bases: 6. The CDR3 reads CASSYSGRGQNTQYF. CDR3 DNA: TGTGCCAGCAGTTACTCGGGCAGGGGGCAAAATACGCAGTATTTT.

J is TRBJ1-1 and V is TRBV6-4; tentative D call: TRBD1 (5 bases). V lost 4 bases and J lost 0, with 6 bases in between. CDR1 is MRHNA, CDR2 SNTAGT, per germline. The CDR3 has 13 amino acids. The CDR3 region has the DNA TGTGCCAGCAGTGTAGGGGTGAACACTGAAGCTTTCTTT. As protein: CASSVGVNTEAFF.

The rearrangement uses TRBV29-1 and TRBJ1-3; D remains ambiguous. The CDR3 consists of 11 residues. Germline V gene sequence: CDR1 SQVTM, CDR2 ANQGSEA. Trimming removed 3 bases from V and 0 bases from J, with 0 bases in between. Written as DNA, the CDR3 is TGCAGCGTTGACTCTGGAAACACCATATATTTT. As protein: CSVDSGNTIYF.

The chain joins TRBV11-2 to TRBJ1-5, with 8 nucleotides matching TRBD1. The junction had 7 bases not matched to a gene; V was cut back by 2 bases and J by 7 bases. CDR1 and CDR2 (germline): SGHAT, FQNNGV. The CDR3 runs to 15 residues. Here the CDR3 DNA reads TGTGCCAGCAGCTTAACGGCAGGGGGCTGGCAGCCCCAGCATTTT. Its protein is CASSLTAGGWQPQHF.

The chain employs TRBV4-3 and TRBJ2-7; TRBD1 might be the D (6 bases). This CDR3 is 15 amino acids long. Germline loops: CDR1 LGHNA, CDR2 YSLEER. Trimming removed 0 bases from V and 3 bases from J, with 12 bases in between. CDR3 in DNA: TGCGCCAGCAGCCAAGATCACAGGGTAAGCTACGAGCAGTACTTC. It yields the protein CASSQDHRVSYEQYF.

This rearrangement joins TRBV2 to TRBJ2-1; D uncertain. Deletions cut 3 bases from V and 6 bases from J, with 9 bases between. The CDR3 extends over 13 amino acids. Germline CDR1 is SNHLY and CDR2 is FYNNEI. CDR3 nucleotide sequence: TGTGCCAGCAGTGATAGAGTTCTCAATGAGCAGTTCTTC. It yields the protein CASSDRVLNEQFF.

This sequence joins TRBV9 and TRBJ2-1; 7 bases align to TRBD1. After removal of 4 bases from V and 3 bases from J, the junction contained 4 bases not matched to a gene. Looked up from germline, CDR1 is SGDLS and CDR2 is YYNGEE. CDR3 length: 14 residues. The CDR3, as DNA: TGTGCCAGCAGCTTCCGGGACAGCTACAATGAGCAGTTCTTC. Amino acid sequence: CASSFRDSYNEQFF.

In its sample, this clone was seen once. V usage is TRBV19 and J usage is TRBJ2-2, with a possible D match to TRBD1 (6 bases). Germline V CDR1 and CDR2: LNHDA, SQIVND (reference sequence). Trimming stripped 2 bases from V and 5 bases from J, with 15 bases between. There are 16 residues in the CDR3. As DNA, the CDR3 is TGTGCCAGTAGTATATTCCCCCTCCAGGGGACCGGGGAGCTGTTTTTT. It yields the protein CASSIFPLQGTGELFF. The whole variable domain, filled in from reference TRBV19 and TRBJ2-2, reads DGGITQSPKYLFRKEGQNVTLSCEQNLNHDAMYWYRQDPGQGLRLIYYSQIVNDFQKGDIAEGYSVSREKKESFPLTVTSAQKNPTAFYLCASSIFPLQGTGELFFGEGSRLTVL.

This clone showed up just once. This chain joins TRBV6-1 and TRBJ1-2, with D unclear. V was shortened by 11 bases and J by 4 bases, with 8 bases between the two germline ends. Germline CDR1 and CDR2: MNHNS and SASEGT. This CDR3 is 10 amino acids long. This CDR3 is CAAGGYGYTF. The CDR3 nucleotides are TGTGCCGCGGGCGGCTATGGCTACACCTTC.

CDR3 DNA: TGTGCCAGTAACATCCGGGACAGTTACACCGGGGAGCTGTTTTTT. Its protein is CASNIRDSYTGELFF. V and J are TRBV5-5 and TRBJ2-2, with 7 bases aligning to TRBD1. This CDR3 is 15 amino acids long. Trimming removed 8 bases from V and 3 bases from J; junction bases left unmatched: 10. The germline gives CDR1 SGHKS, CDR2 YYEKEE (reference sequence).

This clone was counted once. V and J are TRBV5-4 and TRBJ1-1; 12 bases match TRBD1. The germline gives CDR1 SGHNT, CDR2 YYREEE (reference sequence). With V trimmed by 3 bases and J by 3 bases, 6 bases remained unmatched. The CDR3 runs 16 residues. The CDR3 protein is CASSSRDRGPYTEAFF. CDR3 bases: TGTGCCAGCAGCTCCCGGGACAGGGGGCCCTACACTGAAGCTTTCTTT.

The table lists this clone with a count of one. The chain has TRBV28 and TRBJ2-3; D is possibly TRBD2 (6 bases). The CDR3 runs 16 residues. Germline lookup yields CDR1 MDHEN and CDR2 SYDVKM. V gave up 2 bases and J gave up 5 bases, with 17 bases separating them. The CDR3: CASSLLTSLGIDTQYF. CDR3 coding DNA: TGTGCCAGCAGTTTACTAACTAGCTTAGGGATAGATACGCAGTATTTT.

J is TRBJ2-5 and V is TRBV5-1; 7 bases line up with TRBD2. J was trimmed by 1 base and V by 0 bases; bases with no gene match: 6. Germline CDR1 and CDR2: SGHRS and YFSETQ. CDR3 size: 16 residues. CDR3 loop: CASSLGASGPQETQYF. CDR3 sequence (DNA): TGCGCCAGCAGCTTGGGGGCTAGCGGCCCCCAAGAGACCCAGTACTTC.